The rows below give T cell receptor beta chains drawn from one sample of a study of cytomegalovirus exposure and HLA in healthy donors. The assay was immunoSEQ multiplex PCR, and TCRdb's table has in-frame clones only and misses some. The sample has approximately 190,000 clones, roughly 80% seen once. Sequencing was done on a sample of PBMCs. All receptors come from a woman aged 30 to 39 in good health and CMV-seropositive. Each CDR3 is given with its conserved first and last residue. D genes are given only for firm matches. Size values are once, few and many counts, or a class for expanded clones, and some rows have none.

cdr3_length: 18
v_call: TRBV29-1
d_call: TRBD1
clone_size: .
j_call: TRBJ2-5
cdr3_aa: CSVPGQGEILGGEETQYF
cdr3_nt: TGCAGCGTACCCGGACAGGGGGAAATTCTAGGGGGGGAGGAGACCCAGTACTTC

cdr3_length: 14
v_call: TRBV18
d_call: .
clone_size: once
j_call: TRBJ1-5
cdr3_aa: CASSPQGRDQPQHF
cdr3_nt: TGTGCCAGCTCACCACAGGGGAGGGATCAGCCCCAGCATTTT

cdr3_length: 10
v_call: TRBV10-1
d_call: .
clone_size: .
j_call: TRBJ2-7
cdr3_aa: CAPKVSEQYF
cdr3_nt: TGCGCCCCCAAAGTCAGCGAGCAGTACTTC

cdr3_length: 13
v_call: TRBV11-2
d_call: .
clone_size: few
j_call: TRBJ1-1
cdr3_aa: CASSSLAQGPAFF
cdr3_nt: TGTGCCAGCAGCTCCCTCGCCCAGGGGCCCGCTTTCTTT

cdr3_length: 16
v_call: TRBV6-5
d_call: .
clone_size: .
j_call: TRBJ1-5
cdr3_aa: CASSYRGTGGNQPQHF
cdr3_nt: TGTGCCAGCAGTTATAGGGGTACTGGGGGCAATCAGCCCCAGCATTTT

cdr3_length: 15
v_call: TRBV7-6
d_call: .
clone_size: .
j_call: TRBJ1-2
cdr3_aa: CASSPGVNSNYGYTF
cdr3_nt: TGTGCCAGCAGCCCGGGTGTTAATTCTAACTATGGCTACACCTTC

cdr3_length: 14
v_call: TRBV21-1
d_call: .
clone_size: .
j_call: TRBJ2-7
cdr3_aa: CASSTDRAAYEQYF
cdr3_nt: TGTGCCAGCAGCACGGACAGGGCGGCCTACGAGCAGTACTTC

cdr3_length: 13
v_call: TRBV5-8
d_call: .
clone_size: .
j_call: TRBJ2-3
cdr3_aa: CASSYRVGDTQYF
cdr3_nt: TGTGCCAGCAGCTACCGGGTTGGTGATACGCAGTATTTT

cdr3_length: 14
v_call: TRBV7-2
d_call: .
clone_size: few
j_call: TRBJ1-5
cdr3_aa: CASNKQGDNQPQHF
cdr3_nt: TGTGCCAGCAACAAACAGGGAGACAATCAGCCCCAGCATTTT

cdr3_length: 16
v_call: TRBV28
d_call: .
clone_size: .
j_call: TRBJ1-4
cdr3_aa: CASSYEYGGSDEKLFF
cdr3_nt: TGTGCCAGCAGTTACGAGTATGGGGGGTCTGATGAAAAACTGTTTTTT

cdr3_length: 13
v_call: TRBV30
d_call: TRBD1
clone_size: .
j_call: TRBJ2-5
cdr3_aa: CACSGGLQETQYF
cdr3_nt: TGTGCCTGCTCAGGGGGCTTACAAGAGACCCAGTACTTC

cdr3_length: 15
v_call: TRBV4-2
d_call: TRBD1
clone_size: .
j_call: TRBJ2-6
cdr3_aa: CASSQVTGGDDVLTF
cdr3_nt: TGTGCCAGCAGCCAGGTGACAGGGGGCGATGACGTCCTGACTTTC

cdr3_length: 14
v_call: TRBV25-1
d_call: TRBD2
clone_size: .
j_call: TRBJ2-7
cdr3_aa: CASSLAGGLYEQYF
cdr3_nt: TGTGCCAGCAGCTTGGCGGGGGGGCTGTACGAGCAGTACTTC

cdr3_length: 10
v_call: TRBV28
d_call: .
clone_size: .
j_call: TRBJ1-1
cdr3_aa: CASSRAEAFF
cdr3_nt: TGTGCCAGCAGTCGGGCTGAAGCTTTCTTT

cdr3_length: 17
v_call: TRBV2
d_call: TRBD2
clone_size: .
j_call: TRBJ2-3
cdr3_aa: CASRLRTSGSFTDTQYF
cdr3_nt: TGTGCCAGCAGACTTAGGACTAGCGGGAGTTTCACAGATACGCAGTATTTT

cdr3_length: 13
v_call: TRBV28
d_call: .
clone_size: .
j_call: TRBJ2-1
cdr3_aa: CASSLSARNEQFF
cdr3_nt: TGTGCCAGCAGTTTATCCGCGCGCAATGAGCAGTTCTTC

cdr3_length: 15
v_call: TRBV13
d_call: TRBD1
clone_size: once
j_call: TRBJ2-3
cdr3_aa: CASSPTGGRADTQYF
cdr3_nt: TGTGCCAGCAGCCCTACAGGGGGACGCGCAGATACGCAGTATTTT

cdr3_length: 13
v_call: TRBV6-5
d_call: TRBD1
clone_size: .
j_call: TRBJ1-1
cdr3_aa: CATRQGRNTEAFF
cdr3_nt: TGTGCCACCAGACAGGGGAGGAACACTGAAGCTTTCTTT

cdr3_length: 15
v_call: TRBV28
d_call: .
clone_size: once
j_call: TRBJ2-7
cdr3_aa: CASRRRGRGHYEQYF
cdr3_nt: TGTGCCAGCAGAAGGAGGGGGAGGGGACACTACGAGCAGTACTTC

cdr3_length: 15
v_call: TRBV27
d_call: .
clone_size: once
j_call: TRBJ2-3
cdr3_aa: CASSSLRDATDTQYF
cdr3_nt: TGTGCCAGCAGTTCCCTCCGAGACGCGACTGATACGCAGTATTTT

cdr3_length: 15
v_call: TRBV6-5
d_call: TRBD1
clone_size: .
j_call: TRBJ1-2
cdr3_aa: CASSKGQGPYYGYTF
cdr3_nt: TGTGCCAGCAGTAAGGGACAGGGCCCTTACTATGGCTACACCTTC

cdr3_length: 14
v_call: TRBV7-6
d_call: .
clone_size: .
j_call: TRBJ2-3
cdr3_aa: CASSLVSSTDTQYF
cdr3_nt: TGTGCCAGCAGCTTAGTTTCTAGCACAGATACGCAGTATTTT

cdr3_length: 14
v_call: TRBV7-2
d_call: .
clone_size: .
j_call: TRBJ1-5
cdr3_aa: CASSLSYSHQPQHF
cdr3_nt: TGTGCCAGCAGCTTATCCTACTCGCATCAGCCCCAGCATTTT

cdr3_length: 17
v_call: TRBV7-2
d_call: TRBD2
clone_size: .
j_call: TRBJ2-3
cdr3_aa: CASSSDRGGSRTDTQYF
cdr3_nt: TGTGCCAGCAGCTCGGACCGCGGGGGGTCACGCACAGATACGCAGTATTTT

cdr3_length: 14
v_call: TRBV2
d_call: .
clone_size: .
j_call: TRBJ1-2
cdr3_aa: CASLTESINYGYTF
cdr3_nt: TGTGCCAGCCTGACAGAGTCCATTAACTATGGCTACACCTTC

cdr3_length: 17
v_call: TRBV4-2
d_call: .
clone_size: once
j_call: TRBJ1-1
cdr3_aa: CASSQEGLGRSNTEAFF
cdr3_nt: TGTGCCAGCAGCCAAGAAGGTTTGGGCAGGTCGAACACTGAAGCTTTCTTT

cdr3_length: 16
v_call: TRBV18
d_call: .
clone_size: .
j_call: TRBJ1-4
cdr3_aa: CASSPPGTRANEKLFF
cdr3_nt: TGTGCCAGCTCACCACCAGGGACACGAGCTAATGAAAAACTGTTTTTT

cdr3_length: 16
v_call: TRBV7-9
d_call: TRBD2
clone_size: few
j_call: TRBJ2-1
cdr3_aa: CASRPLADNSYNEQFF
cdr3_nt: TGTGCCAGCAGGCCACTAGCGGATAATTCCTACAATGAGCAGTTCTTC

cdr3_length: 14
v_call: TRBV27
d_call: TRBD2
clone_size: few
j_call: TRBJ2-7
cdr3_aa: CASSPTSGGYEQYF
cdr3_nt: TGTGCCAGCAGTCCGACTAGCGGGGGATACGAGCAGTACTTC

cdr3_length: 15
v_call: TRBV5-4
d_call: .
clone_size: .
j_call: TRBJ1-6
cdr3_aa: CASSTREGYNSPLHF
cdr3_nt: TGTGCCAGCAGCACACGGGAGGGCTATAATTCACCCCTCCACTTT

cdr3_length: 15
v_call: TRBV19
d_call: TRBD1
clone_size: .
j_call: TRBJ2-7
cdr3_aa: CASSINPTGSYEQYF
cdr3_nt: TGTGCCAGTAGTATAAACCCGACAGGGAGCTACGAGCAGTACTTC

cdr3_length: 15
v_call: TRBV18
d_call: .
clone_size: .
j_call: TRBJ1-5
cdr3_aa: CASSPQRQSNQPQHF
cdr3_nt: TGTGCCAGCTCACCACAGCGGCAGAGCAATCAGCCCCAGCATTTT

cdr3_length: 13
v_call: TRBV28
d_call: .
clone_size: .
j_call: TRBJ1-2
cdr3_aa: CASSRDNNYGYTF
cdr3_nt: TGTGCCAGCAGCCGGGACAATAACTATGGCTACACCTTC

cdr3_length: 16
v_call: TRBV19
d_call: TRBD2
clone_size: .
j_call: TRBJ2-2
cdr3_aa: CASTNPGGANTGELFF
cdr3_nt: TGTGCCAGTACCAACCCCGGGGGGGCGAACACCGGGGAGCTGTTTTTT

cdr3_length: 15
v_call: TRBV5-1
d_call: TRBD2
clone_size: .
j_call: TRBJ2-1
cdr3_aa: CASSLASGSINEQFF
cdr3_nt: TGCGCCAGCAGCTTGGCTAGCGGAAGTATCAATGAGCAGTTCTTC

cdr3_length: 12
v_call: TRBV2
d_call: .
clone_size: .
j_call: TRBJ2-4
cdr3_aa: CASGGASNIQYF
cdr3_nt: TGTGCCAGTGGGGGGGCGTCAAACATTCAGTACTTC

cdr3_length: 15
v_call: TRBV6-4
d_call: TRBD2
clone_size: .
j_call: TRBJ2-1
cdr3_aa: CASSTHSGSYNEQFF
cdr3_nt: TGTGCCAGCAGTACTCATAGCGGGTCCTACAATGAGCAGTTCTTC

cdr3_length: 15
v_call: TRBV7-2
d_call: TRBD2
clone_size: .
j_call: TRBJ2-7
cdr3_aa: CASGLERGTSREQYF
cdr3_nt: TGTGCCAGCGGGTTGGAGCGGGGGACCTCTCGGGAGCAGTACTTC

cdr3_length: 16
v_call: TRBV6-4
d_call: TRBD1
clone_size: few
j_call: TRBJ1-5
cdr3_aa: CASSDSGTGDRQPQHF
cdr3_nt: TGTGCCAGCAGTGACTCGGGGACAGGGGATCGACAGCCCCAGCATTTT

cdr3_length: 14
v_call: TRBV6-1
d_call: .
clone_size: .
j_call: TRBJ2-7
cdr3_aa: CASRPNRVLNEQYF
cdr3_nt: TGTGCCAGTAGGCCTAACAGGGTACTCAACGAGCAGTACTTC

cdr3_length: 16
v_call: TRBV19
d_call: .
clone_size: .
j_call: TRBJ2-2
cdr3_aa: CASSIPGLLITGELFF
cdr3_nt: TGTGCCAGTAGTATACCGGGACTCCTAATCACCGGGGAGCTGTTTTTT

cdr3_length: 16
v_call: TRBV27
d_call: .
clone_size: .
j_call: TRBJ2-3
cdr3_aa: CASSLIGGASTDTQYF
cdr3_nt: TGTGCCAGCAGTTTAATTGGGGGGGCAAGCACAGATACGCAGTATTTT

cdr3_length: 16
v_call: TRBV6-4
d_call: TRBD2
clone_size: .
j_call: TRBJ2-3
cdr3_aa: CASSGLAGATTDTQYF
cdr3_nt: TGTGCCAGCAGTGGCCTAGCGGGGGCCACCACAGATACGCAGTATTTT

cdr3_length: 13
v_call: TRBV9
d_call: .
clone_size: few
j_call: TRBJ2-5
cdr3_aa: CASSVGDLGTQYF
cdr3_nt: TGTGCCAGCAGCGTAGGGGACTTGGGGACCCAGTACTTC

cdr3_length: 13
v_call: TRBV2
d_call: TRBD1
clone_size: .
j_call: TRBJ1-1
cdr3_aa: CARGTGGNTEAFF
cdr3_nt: TGTGCCAGAGGGACAGGGGGGAACACTGAAGCTTTCTTT

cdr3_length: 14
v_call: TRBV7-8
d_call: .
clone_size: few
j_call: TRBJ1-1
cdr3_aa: CASTRTDQNTEAFF
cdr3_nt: TGTGCCAGCACCCGCACAGACCAGAACACTGAAGCTTTCTTT

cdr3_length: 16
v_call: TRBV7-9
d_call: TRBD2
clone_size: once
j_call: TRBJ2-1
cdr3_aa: CASSFVLAGMDNEQFF
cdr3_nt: TGTGCCAGCAGCTTCGTTCTAGCGGGCATGGACAATGAGCAGTTCTTC

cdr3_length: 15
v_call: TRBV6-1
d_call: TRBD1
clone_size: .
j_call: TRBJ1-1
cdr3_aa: CASSDRPRGATEAFF
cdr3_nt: TGTGCCAGCAGTGACAGGCCCAGGGGGGCCACTGAAGCTTTCTTT

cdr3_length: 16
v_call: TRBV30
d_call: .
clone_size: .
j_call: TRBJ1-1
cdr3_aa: CACSGKPQGMNTEAFF
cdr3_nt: TGTGCCTGTTCCGGAAAACCTCAGGGTATGAACACTGAAGCTTTCTTT

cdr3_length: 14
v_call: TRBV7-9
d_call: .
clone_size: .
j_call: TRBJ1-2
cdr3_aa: CASSLPGREYGYTF
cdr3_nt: TGTGCCAGCAGCTTACCCGGGAGGGAATATGGCTACACCTTC

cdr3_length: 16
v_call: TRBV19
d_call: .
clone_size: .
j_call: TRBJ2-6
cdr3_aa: CASRETSSGGANVLTF
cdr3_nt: TGTGCCAGTAGGGAGACCTCATCTGGTGGGGCCAACGTCCTGACTTTC

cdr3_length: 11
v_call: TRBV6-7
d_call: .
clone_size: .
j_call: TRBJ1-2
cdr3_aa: CASSSLGGYTF
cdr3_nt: TGTGCCAGCAGTTCTTTGGGGGGGTACACCTTC

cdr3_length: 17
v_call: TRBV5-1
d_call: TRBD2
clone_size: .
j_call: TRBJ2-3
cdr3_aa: CASSLRTSGGLTDTQYF
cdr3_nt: TGCGCCAGCAGCTTAAGGACTAGCGGGGGGCTCACAGATACGCAGTATTTT

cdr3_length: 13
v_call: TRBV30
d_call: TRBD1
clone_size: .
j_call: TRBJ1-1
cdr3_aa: CAWSGQLNTEAFF
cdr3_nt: TGTGCCTGGTCGGGACAGCTTAACACTGAAGCTTTCTTT